This record covers a single T cell receptor beta chain. This entry is derived from a study of T cell changes during pregnancy in multiple sclerosis. TCRdb's table, derived via immunoSEQ multiplex PCR, lists solely in-frame clones and lacks some. The sample carries about 92,000 clones, almost 95% recorded once. This CDR3 spans 14 amino acids. V was pared by 6 bases and J by 8 bases, with 14 bases between. Germline V gene lookup returns CDR1 SEHNR and CDR2 FQNEAQ (reference sequence). This chain connects TRBV7-9 to TRBJ1-6; D might be TRBD1 (5 bases). The material was peripheral blood, obtained in the third trimester of pregnancy. The origin of this receptor is a female donor with multiple sclerosis, enrolled in a pregnancy study. The CDR3 region is CASRLTGTHSPLHF. DNA for the CDR3: TGTGCCAGCAGGTTAACAGGCACCCATTCACCCCTCCACTTT.